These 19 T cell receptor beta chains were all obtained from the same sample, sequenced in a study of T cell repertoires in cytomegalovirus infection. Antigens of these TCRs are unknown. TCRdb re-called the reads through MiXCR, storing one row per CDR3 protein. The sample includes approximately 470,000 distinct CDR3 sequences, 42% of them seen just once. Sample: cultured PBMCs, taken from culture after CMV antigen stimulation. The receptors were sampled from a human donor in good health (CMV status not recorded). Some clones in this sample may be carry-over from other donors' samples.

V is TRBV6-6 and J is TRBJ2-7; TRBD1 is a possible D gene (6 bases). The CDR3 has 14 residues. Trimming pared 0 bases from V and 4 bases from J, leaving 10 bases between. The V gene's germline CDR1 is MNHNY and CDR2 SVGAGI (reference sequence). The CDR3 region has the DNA TGTGCCAGCAGTTACTCTAGAGACAGGTACGAGCAGTACTTC. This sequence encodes CASSYSRDRYEQYF.

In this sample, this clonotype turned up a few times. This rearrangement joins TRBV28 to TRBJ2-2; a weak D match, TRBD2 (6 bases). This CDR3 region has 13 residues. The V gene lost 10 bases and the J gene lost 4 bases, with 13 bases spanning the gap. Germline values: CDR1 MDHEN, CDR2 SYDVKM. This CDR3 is CATGTRPTGELFF. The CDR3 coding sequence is TGTGCCACCGGGACTCGGCCCACCGGGGAGCTGTTTTTT.

CDR3 DNA sequence: TGTGCCAGCAGCGCGAGGGGGCAGGTCCAAGAGACCCAGTACTTC. As protein: CASSARGQVQETQYF. The chain links TRBV7-6 to TRBJ2-5; the match to TRBD1 covers 7 bases. This CDR3 has 15 amino acids. The germline V gene has CDR1 SGHVS and CDR2 FNYEAQ. V lost 5 bases, J lost 1 base, and 7 bases stayed unmatched.

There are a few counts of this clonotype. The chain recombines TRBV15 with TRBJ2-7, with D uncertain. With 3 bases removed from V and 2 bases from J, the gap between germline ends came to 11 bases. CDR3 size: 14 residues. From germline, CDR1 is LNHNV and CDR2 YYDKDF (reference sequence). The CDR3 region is CATSRSRGTYEQYF. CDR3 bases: TGTGCCACCAGCAGGTCCCGTGGGACCTACGAGCAGTACTTC.

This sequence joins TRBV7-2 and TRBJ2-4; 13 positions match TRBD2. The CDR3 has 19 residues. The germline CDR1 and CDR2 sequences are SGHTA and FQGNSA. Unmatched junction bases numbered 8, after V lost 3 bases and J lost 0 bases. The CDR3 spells CASSFRTSGRGEAKNIQYF. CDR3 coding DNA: TGTGCCAGCAGCTTTAGGACTAGCGGGAGAGGGGAAGCCAAAAACATTCAGTACTTC. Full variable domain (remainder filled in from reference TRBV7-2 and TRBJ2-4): GAGVSQSPSNKVTEKGKDVELRCDPISGHTALYWYRQSLGQGLEFLIYFQGNSAPDKSGLPSDRFSAERTGGSVSTLTIQRTQQEDSAVYLCASSFRTSGRGEAKNIQYFGAGTRLSVL.

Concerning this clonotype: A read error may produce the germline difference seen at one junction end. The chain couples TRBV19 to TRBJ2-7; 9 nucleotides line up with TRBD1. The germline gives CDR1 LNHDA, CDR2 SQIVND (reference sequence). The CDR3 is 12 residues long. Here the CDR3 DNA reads TGTGCCAGTAGTATCCCGACAGGGGGGCTTCACTTC. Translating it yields CASSIPTGGLHF.

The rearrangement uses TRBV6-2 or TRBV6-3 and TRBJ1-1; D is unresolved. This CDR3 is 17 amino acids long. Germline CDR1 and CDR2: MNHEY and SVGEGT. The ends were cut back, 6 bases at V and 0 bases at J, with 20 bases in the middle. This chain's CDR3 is CASRPVGGRGMNTEAFF. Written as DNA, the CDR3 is TGTGCCAGCAGACCGGTGGGAGGGCGAGGTATGAACACTGAAGCTTTCTTT.

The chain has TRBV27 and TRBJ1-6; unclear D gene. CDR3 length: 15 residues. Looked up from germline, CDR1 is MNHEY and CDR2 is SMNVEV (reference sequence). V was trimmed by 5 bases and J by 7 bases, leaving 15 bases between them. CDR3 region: CASSPQRVLNSPLHF. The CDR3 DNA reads TGTGCCAGCAGTCCGCAGAGAGTATTAAATTCACCCCTCCACTTT.

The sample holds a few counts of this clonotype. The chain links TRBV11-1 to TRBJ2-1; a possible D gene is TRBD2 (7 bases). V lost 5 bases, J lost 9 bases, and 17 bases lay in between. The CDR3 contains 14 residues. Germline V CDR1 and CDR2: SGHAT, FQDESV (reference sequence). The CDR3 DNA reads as TGTGCCAGCAGCCCCAACCGGGGGGCGGTTGAGCAGTTCTTC. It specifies CASSPNRGAVEQFF.

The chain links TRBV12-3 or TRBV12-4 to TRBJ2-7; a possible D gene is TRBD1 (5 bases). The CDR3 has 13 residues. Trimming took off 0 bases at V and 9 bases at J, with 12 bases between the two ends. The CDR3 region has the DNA TGTGCCAGCAGTTTAGCAACGGATCAGGGGCAGTACTTC. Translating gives CASSLATDQGQYF.

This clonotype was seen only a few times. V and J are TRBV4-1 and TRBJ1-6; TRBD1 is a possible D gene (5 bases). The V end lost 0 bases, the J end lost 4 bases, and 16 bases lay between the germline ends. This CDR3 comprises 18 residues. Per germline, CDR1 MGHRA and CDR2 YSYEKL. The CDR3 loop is CASSQDRPRQKYNSPLHF. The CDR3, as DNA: TGCGCCAGCAGCCAAGATCGACCGCGACAGAAATATAATTCACCCCTCCACTTT.

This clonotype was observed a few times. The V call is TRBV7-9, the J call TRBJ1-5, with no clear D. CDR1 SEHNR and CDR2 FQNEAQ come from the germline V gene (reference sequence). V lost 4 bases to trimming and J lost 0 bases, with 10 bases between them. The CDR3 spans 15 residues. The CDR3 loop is CASSSPGYSNQPQHF. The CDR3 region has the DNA TGTGCCAGCAGCTCTCCGGGGTATAGCAATCAGCCCCAGCATTTT.

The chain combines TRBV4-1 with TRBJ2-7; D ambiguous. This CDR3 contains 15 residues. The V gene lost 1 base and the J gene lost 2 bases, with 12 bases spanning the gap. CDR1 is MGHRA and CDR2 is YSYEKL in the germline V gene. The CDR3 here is CASSQGGFQTYEQYF. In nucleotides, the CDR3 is TGCGCCAGCAGCCAAGGAGGTTTCCAAACCTACGAGCAGTACTTC.

The CDR3 sequence: CASGWDYSTGELFF. The CDR3 bases are TGTGCCAGCGGTTGGGACTATTCCACCGGGGAGCTGTTTTTT. The gene calls are TRBV2 and TRBJ2-2; the match to TRBD2 covers 7 bases. The junction had 7 bases not matched to a gene; V was cut back by 8 bases and J by 4 bases. The CDR3 is 14 residues long. The germline CDR1 and CDR2 sequences are SNHLY and FYNNEI.

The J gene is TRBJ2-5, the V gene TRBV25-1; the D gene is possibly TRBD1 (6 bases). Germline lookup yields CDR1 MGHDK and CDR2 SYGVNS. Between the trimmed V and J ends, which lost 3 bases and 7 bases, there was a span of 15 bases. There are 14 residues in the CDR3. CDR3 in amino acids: CASSEYRDLGTQYF. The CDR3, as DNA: TGTGCCAGCAGTGAGTACAGGGACCTCGGGACCCAGTACTTC. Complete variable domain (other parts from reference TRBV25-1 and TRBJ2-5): EADIYQTPRYLVIGTGKKITLECSQTMGHDKMYWYQQDPGMELHLIHYSYGVNSTEKGDLSSESTVSRIRTEHFPLTLESARPSHTSQYLCASSEYRDLGTQYFGPGTRLLVL.

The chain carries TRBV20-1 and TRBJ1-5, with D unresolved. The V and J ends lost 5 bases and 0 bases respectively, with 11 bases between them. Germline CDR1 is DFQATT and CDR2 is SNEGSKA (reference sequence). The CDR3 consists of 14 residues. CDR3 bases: TGCAGTGCTTCCTACGGGTATAGCAATCAGCCCCAGCATTTT. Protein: CSASYGYSNQPQHF.

The CDR3 DNA is TGTGCCAGTAGAATAAACACTGAAGCTTTCTTT. Translated, it gives CASRINTEAFF. The gene calls are TRBV19 and TRBJ1-1; D remains ambiguous. V gave up 6 bases and J gave up 2 bases, with 4 bases separating them. The germline gives CDR1 LNHDA, CDR2 SQIVND (reference sequence). There are 11 residues in the CDR3. Full variable domain (rest looked up from reference TRBV19 and TRBJ1-1): DGGITQSPKYLFRKEGQNVTLSCEQNLNHDAMYWYRQDPGQGLRLIYYSQIVNDFQKGDIAEGYSVSREKKESFPLTVTSAQKNPTAFYLCASRINTEAFFGQGTRLTVV.

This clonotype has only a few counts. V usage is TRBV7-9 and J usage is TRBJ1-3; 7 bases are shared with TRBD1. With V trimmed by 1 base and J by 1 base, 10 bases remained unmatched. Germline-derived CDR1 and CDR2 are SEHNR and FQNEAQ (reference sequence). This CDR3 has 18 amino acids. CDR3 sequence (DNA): TGTGCCAGCAGCTTAGGTTTGTCGGGACAGTCATCTGGAAACACCATATATTTT. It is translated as CASSLGLSGQSSGNTIYF.

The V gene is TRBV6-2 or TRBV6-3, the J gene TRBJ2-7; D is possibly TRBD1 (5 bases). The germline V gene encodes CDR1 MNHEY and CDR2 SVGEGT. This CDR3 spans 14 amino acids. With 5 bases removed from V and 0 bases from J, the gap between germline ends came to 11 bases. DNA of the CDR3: TGTGCCAGCAGTCCCCACGACAGCTCCTACGAGCAGTACTTC. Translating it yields CASSPHDSSYEQYF.